This TCR beta chain was profiled in a study of blood T cell repertoires in COVID-19. On the study more broadly: Whether acute or convalescent, the COVID-19 samples came from the United States, Italy and Spain. PBMCs, B-cell-depleted T cells, or T cells were the source of the cDNA or gDNA that made up the material.

Only one count was recorded for this clone. Per the original methods: Amplification of reference gene primers provided the estimated nucleated cell counts. Sequenced by immunoSEQ multiplex PCR; TCRdb stores in-frame clones only, minus some. V and J calls and clone size follow that table, whereas D and trimming were derived from the DNA. This table has about 34,000 clones, around 77% appearing once. With V trimmed by 4 bases and J by 5 bases, 2 bases remained unmatched. CDR1 SGHDT and CDR2 YYEEEE come from the germline V gene. The CDR3 is 12 residues long. The clonotype originates from a human donor in a cohort sampled during active COVID-19. The gene calls are TRBV5-6 and TRBJ1-2, with TRBD1 matching 7 bases. The sequenced sample was peripheral blood. The CDR3 region has the DNA TGTGCCAGCAGCCTGGGACAGTATGGCTACACCTTC. It codes for CASSLGQYGYTF.